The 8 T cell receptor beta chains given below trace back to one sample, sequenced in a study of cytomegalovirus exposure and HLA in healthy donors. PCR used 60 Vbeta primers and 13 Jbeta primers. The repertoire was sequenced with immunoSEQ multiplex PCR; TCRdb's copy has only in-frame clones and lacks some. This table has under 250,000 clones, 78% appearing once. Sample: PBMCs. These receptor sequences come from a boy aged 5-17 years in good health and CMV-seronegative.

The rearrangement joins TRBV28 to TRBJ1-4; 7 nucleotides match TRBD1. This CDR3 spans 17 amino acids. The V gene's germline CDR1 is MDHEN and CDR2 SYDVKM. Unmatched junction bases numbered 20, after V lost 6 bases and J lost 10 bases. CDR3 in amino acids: CASSPQQGRGFSGKLFF. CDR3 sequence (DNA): TGTGCCAGCAGCCCACAACAGGGGCGCGGGTTTTCTGGAAAACTGTTTTTT.

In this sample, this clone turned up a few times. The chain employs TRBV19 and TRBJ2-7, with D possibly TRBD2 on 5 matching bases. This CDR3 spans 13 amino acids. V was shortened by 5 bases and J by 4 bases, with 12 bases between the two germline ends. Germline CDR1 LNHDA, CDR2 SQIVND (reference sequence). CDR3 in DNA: TGTGCCAGTAGTGTTACAGCGGAGTACGAGCAGTACTTC. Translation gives CASSVTAEYEQYF.

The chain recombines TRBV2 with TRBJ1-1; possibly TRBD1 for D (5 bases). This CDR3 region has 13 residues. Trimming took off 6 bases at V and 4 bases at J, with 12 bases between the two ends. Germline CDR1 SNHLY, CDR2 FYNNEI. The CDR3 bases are TGTGCCAGCAGGCCCAGGGTCAGCACTGAAGCTTTCTTT. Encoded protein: CASRPRVSTEAFF.

In DNA form, the CDR3 reads TGCGCCAGCAGTCGCGAGAGCTCCTATAATTCACCCCTCCACTTT. Amino acid sequence: CASSRESSYNSPLHF. J is TRBJ1-6 and V is TRBV5-1; D remains ambiguous. The CDR3 is made up of 15 amino acids. V was trimmed by 5 bases and J by 0 bases, leaving 9 bases between them. The V gene's germline CDR1 is SGHRS and CDR2 YFSETQ.

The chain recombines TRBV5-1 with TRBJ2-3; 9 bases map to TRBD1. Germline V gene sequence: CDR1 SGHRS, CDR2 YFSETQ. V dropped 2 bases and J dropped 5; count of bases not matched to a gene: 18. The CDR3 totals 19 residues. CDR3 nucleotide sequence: TGCGCCAGCAGCTTTTTCCCCGGACAGGGGTCGGGTGTAGGAGATACGCAGTATTTT. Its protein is CASSFFPGQGSGVGDTQYF.

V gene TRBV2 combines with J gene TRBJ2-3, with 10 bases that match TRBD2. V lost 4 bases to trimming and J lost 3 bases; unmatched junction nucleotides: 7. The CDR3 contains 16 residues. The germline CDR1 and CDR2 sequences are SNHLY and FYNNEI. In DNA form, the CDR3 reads TGTGCCAGCAGTGTAATCCTAGCGGGGGTTACAGATACGCAGTATTTT. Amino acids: CASSVILAGVTDTQYF.

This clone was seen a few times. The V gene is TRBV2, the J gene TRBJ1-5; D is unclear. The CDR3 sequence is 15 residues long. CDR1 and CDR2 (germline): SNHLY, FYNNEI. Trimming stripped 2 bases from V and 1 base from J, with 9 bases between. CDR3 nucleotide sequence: TGTGCCAGCAGTGAATTGGGCCAGAGCAATCAGCCCCAGCATTTT. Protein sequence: CASSELGQSNQPQHF.

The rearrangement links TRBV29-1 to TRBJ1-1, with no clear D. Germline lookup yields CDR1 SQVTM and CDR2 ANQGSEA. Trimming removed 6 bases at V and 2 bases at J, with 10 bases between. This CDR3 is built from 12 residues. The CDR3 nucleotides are TGCAGCGTAAGGGAGCCCAACACTGAAGCTTTCTTT. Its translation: CSVREPNTEAFF. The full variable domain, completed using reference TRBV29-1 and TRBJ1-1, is SAVISQKPSRDICQRGTSLTIQCQVDSQVTMMFWYRQQPGQSLTLIATANQGSEATYESGFVIDKFPISRPNLTFSTLTVSNMSPEDSSIYLCSVREPNTEAFFGQGTRLTVV.